This record looks at one T cell receptor (beta chain) sequence and its context. This sample stems from a study of spatial heterogeneity in lung cancer. TCR cDNA molecules were tagged individually, and each one carried a unique molecular identifier. TCRdb redid the calling of the 5' RACE reads with MiXCR, one entry per CDR3 protein. Of 6,000 to 8,000 distinct CDR3 sequences listed, 9.7% are singletons. The time point is: sample taken at primary tumor resection. The donor population consisted of just over 70 patients with untreated, early-stage non-small cell lung cancer. Whole RNA, isolated from tumor, nontumor lung or frozen PBMC, was sequenced without prior sorting. Germline trimming cut 3 bases from V and 0 bases from J; bases unmatched to any gene: 10. The CDR3 runs to 17 residues. Germline loops: CDR1 SGHRS, CDR2 YFSETQ.

The sequences come from normal lung tissue next to the tumor, collected at surgery. This clonotype was obtained from a male donor with early-stage non-small cell lung cancer. The gene calls are TRBV5-1 and TRBJ2-3; 7 bases align to TRBD2. The DNA for the CDR3 is TGCGCCAGCAGCTGGCCTGAACGAGCGGGGAGCACAGATACGCAGTATTTT. The encoded protein is CASSWPERAGSTDTQYF.